The 4 T cell receptor beta chains below were found in one sample sequenced in a study of OX40 agonist ivuxolimab in advanced cancers. The protocol was immunoSEQ multiplex PCR, while the TCRdb copy is restricted to in-frame clones and leaves out a portion. The table records roughly 90,000 clones, 85% to 90% of them present only once. Sequencing was performed on CD4+ or CD8+ T cells sorted from blood, taken in a trial of the OX40 agonist ivuxolimab. These receptors originate from an adult with an advanced solid tumor such as melanoma, head and neck, liver or kidney cancer.

This chain links TRBV6-4 with TRBJ1-6; tentatively, D is TRBD1 (5 bases). The CDR3 sequence is 13 residues long. Germline V gene sequence: CDR1 MRHNA, CDR2 SNTAGT. V shed 6 bases and J shed 3 bases, with 6 bases lying between them. CDR3 bases: TGTGCCAGCAGACAGGACTATAATTCACCCCTCCACTTT. Translating gives CASRQDYNSPLHF.

The genes are TRBV15 and TRBJ2-4; 12 bases are a match to TRBD1. This CDR3 contains 21 residues. Trimming took 3 bases from V and 1 from J; bases not matched to a gene: 16. Looked up from germline, CDR1 is LNHNV and CDR2 is YYDKDF (reference sequence). The CDR3 DNA reads TGTGCCACCAGCAGGGAATCCTCCGGGACAGGGGGCACCCCGGCCAAAAACATTCAGTACTTC. It yields the protein CATSRESSGTGGTPAKNIQYF.

The V gene is TRBV7-2, the J gene TRBJ2-3; 10 bases line up with TRBD2. The J segment lost 2 bases and the V segment lost 6 bases, leaving 8 bases of the junction unmatched. Germline V CDR1 and CDR2: SGHTA, FQGNSA. This CDR3 contains 16 residues. This CDR3 is CASRLSLAGVTDTQYF. For the CDR3, the DNA is TGTGCCAGCAGACTCTCTCTAGCGGGGGTCACAGATACGCAGTATTTT.

J is TRBJ1-4 and V is TRBV18; D is perhaps TRBD1 (5 bases). V lost 4 bases and J lost 12, with 9 bases in between. Per germline, CDR1 KGHSH and CDR2 LQKENI. This CDR3 has 11 residues. The CDR3 DNA follows: TGTGCCAGCTCACGAGGGGACGAACTGTTTTTT. This gives the protein CASSRGDELFF. The variable domain in full, completed from reference TRBV18 and TRBJ1-4, reads NAGVMQNPRHLVRRRGQEARLRCSPMKGHSHVYWYRQLPEEGLKFMVYLQKENIIDESGMPKERFSAEFPKEGPSILRIQQVVRGDSAAYFCASSRGDELFFGSGTQLSVL.